This is a list of T cell receptor beta chains from one sample in a study of T cell changes during pregnancy in multiple sclerosis. Some clones are missing from TCRdb's copy, which holds only in-frame ones; the method was immunoSEQ multiplex PCR. Of 70,000 to 95,000 clones detected, 85% to 95% appear once; the ten largest clones hold 4.3%. The material sequenced was peripheral blood, taken in the first trimester of pregnancy. The origin of the receptors is a female donor with multiple sclerosis, enrolled in a pregnancy study. CDR3s include the opening cysteine and the closing phenylalanine or tryptophan. The D gene is left open where the match is weak. Some rows have no size entry. The others give once, few or many, or a class for an expanded clone.

d_gene	v_gene	j_gene	abundance	CDR3nt	CDR3aa
.	TRBV29-1	TRBJ2-7	.	TGCAGCGTTGATATACAGGGTCTCGAGCAGTACTTC	CSVDIQGLEQYF
TRBD1	TRBV4-1	TRBJ1-1	few	TGCGCCAGCAGCCAGGAAACAGGGGCGAACACTGAAGCTTTCTTT	CASSQETGANTEAFF
TRBD2	TRBV5-4	TRBJ2-3	.	TGTGCCAGCAGCCTCCGGACTAGCGGGGGGGTTACCCTCGATACGCAGTATTTT	CASSLRTSGGVTLDTQYF
.	TRBV30	TRBJ1-2	.	TGTGCCTGGAGTGGGGGACTCCGGAACTATGGCTACACCTTC	CAWSGGLRNYGYTF
TRBD2	TRBV7-9	TRBJ2-1	.	TGTGCCAGCAGCCTCGGGACTAGCGACTACAATGAGCAGTTCTTC	CASSLGTSDYNEQFF
TRBD1	TRBV7-2	TRBJ2-5	.	TGTGCCAGCAGCTTGGACAGGGGGCGGACGGAGGCCCAGTACTTC	CASSLDRGRTEAQYF
.	TRBV6-6	TRBJ1-4	.	TGTGCCAGCAGTTACCAGTCTAATGAAAAACTGTTTTTT	CASSYQSNEKLFF
.	TRBV27	TRBJ1-1	.	TGTGCCAGCAAGAACGGGGGGGCTGGTGGTTCAGCTTTCTTT	CASKNGGAGGSAFF
.	TRBV6-5	TRBJ2-2	.	TGTGCCACCCTCCCCGACGGGGTCGGGGAGCTGTTTTTT	CATLPDGVGELFF
TRBD1	TRBV6-5	TRBJ1-2	.	TGTGCCAGCAGCCGACAGGGAACAATTGGCTACACCTTC	CASSRQGTIGYTF
.	TRBV6-5	TRBJ2-7	.	TGTGCCAGCAGTTACTCATCCTCTAGCTCCTACGAGCAGTACTTC	CASSYSSSSSYEQYF
.	TRBV27	TRBJ1-1	.	TGTGCCAGCAGTTTGTATCTCGGGAACACTGAAGCTTTCTTT	CASSLYLGNTEAFF
.	TRBV6-1	TRBJ2-3	.	TGTGCCAGCAGCTCCCGCGGGGGCACAGATACGCAGTATTTT	CASSSRGGTDTQYF
TRBD2	TRBV9	TRBJ2-2	once	TGTGCCAGCAGCGTCGGCGAGCGGGGCAACACCGGGGAGCTGTTTTTT	CASSVGERGNTGELFF
TRBD1	TRBV27	TRBJ1-2	.	TGTGCCAGCAGCCACCGGGACAGGGGGACCTATGGCTACACCTTC	CASSHRDRGTYGYTF
.	TRBV11-1	TRBJ2-7	.	TGTGCCAGCAGCTTCACTAGCACTACCTACGAGCAGTACTTC	CASSFTSTTYEQYF
.	TRBV10-3	TRBJ1-1	.	TGTGCCATCGGGGGGGCAGGGAGGATGAACACTGAAGCTTTCTTT	CAIGGAGRMNTEAFF
TRBD1	TRBV5-1	TRBJ1-2	.	TGCGCCAGCAGCCTTGGGGACAGGGGATTGGGCTACACCTTC	CASSLGDRGLGYTF
TRBD1	TRBV2	TRBJ1-1	.	TGTGCCAGCAACGGACAGGGGGAAGCTTTCTTT	CASNGQGEAFF
.	TRBV10-3	TRBJ2-7	.	TGTGCCATCAGTGGGGCCAAAGCGGCAACCTACGAGCAGTACTTC	CAISGAKAATYEQYF
TRBD2	TRBV27	TRBJ2-1	once	TGTGCCAGCAGTCCGCCTGAGCGGGGCGGTTGGAATGAGCAGTTCTTC	CASSPPERGGWNEQFF
.	TRBV27	TRBJ2-3	.	TGTGCCAGCAGTCTCCTTGGGGGCCAGGGGACAGATACGCAGTATTTT	CASSLLGGQGTDTQYF
.	TRBV1	TRBJ1-1	.	TGCACCAGCAGCCAGAAGGGACAGAACACGATGAACACTGAAGCTTTCTTT	CTSSQKGQNTMNTEAFF
.	TRBV19	TRBJ2-1	.	TGTGCCAGTTGTCTTGGAGGCCCGAATGAGCAGTTCTTC	CASCLGGPNEQFF
.	TRBV5-6	TRBJ2-3	.	TGTGCCAGCAGCCCCGGTCGCGGGGCCTTCACAGATACGCAGTATTTT	CASSPGRGAFTDTQYF
.	TRBV19	TRBJ2-7	.	TGTGCCAGTAGTATAGGAAAGGGAGCCTACGAGCAGTACTTC	CASSIGKGAYEQYF
TRBD1	TRBV4-1	TRBJ2-1	.	TGCGCCAGCAGCCGAGACTCAGGGGGAAGGTACAATGAGCAGTTCTTC	CASSRDSGGRYNEQFF
.	TRBV5-5	TRBJ1-4	.	TGTGCCAGCATATCAGAGCGAAATGAAAAACTGTTTTTT	CASISERNEKLFF
.	TRBV19	TRBJ2-3	.	TGTGCCAGTAGCCCCGGCGGGGCGGATACGCAGTATTTT	CASSPGGADTQYF
.	TRBV19	TRBJ2-1	.	TGTGCCAGTAGTACCCAAGAGAGGGGGAGCTCCTACAATGAGCAGTTCTTC	CASSTQERGSSYNEQFF
.	TRBV29-1	TRBJ2-2	few	TGCAGCGTTGAAGCTGCCGGGGAGCTGTTTTTT	CSVEAAGELFF
.	TRBV5-1	TRBJ2-1	.	TGCGCCAGCAGCCAGGGGCGGGTATCTTACAATGAGCAGTTCTTC	CASSQGRVSYNEQFF
.	TRBV7-6	TRBJ1-6	.	TGTGCCGTGGCCCCCAGGGCCGATAATTCACCCCTCCACTTT	CAVAPRADNSPLHF
.	TRBV5-6	TRBJ2-7	.	TGTGCCAGCAGCTCCGGTAGCGCGTACGAGCAGTACTTC	CASSSGSAYEQYF
.	TRBV13	TRBJ1-4	.	TGTGCCAGCAGCTTAAGAGAATCAACTAATGAAAAACTGTTTTTT	CASSLRESTNEKLFF
.	TRBV15	TRBJ2-7	.	TGTGCCACCAGCAGAGATAGGTCAGGGCGAGAGCAGTACTTC	CATSRDRSGREQYF
TRBD1	TRBV4-2	TRBJ2-7	.	TGTGCCAGCAGCCAACGGGACAGGGGTTTGTACGAGCAGTACTTC	CASSQRDRGLYEQYF